Listed here are 5 T cell receptor beta chains from one sample, sequenced in a study of shared clonotypes between healthy human individuals. Produced via immunoSEQ multiplex PCR; TCRdb's table is partial and in-frame only. The data contain about 2,200,000 clones, 93% of them singletons. Selected positively for CCR7 and CD45RO-negative, naive CD8 cells excluded terminally differentiated effector memory CD45RA+ cells. The sample taken for sequencing was naive CD8+ T cells from PBMCs. These receptors were collected from a man between 18 and 29 years old in good health. Some clones in this sample may be carry-over from other donors' samples.

The rearrangement links TRBV28 to TRBJ2-7, with a possible D match to TRBD1 (8 bases). The V end lost 3 bases, the J end lost 0 bases, and 21 bases lay between the germline ends. Germline V gene sequence: CDR1 MDHEN, CDR2 SYDVKM. The CDR3 has 18 residues. In DNA, the CDR3 is TGTGCCAGCAGTTTTCCCACCGGGGGGACAGGATTCTCCTACGAGCAGTACTTC. Protein product: CASSFPTGGTGFSYEQYF.

This sequence joins TRBV11-3 and TRBJ1-3; TRBD1 is a possible D gene (5 bases). The CDR3 extends over 14 amino acids. Germline V gene lookup returns CDR1 SGHNT and CDR2 YENEEA. Between the trimmed V and J ends, which lost 2 bases and 5 bases, there was a span of 10 bases. The CDR3 is CASSLSGWRNTIYF. Written as DNA, the CDR3 is TGTGCCAGCAGCTTATCAGGGTGGAGAAACACCATATATTTT.

The genes are TRBV9 and TRBJ2-1; the D gene is possibly TRBD2 (6 bases). V was trimmed by 0 bases and J by 3 bases, leaving 10 bases between them. Germline CDR1 and CDR2: SGDLS and YYNGEE. The CDR3 is made up of 15 amino acids. The CDR3 bases are TGTGCCAGCAGCGTAGTGGGCGGGGACTACAATGAGCAGTTCTTC. Protein: CASSVVGGDYNEQFF.

In regard to this clone: This specimen includes other DNA sequences encoding the same CDR3. The chain couples TRBV7-2 to TRBJ2-7; 11 positions match TRBD2. CDR1 is SGHTA and CDR2 is FQGNSA in the germline V gene. Trimming removed 5 bases from V and 4 bases from J; junction bases left unmatched: 7. The CDR3 totals 15 residues. In nucleotides, the CDR3 is TGTGCCAGCAGCCTATTAGCGGGAGGGCCTTACGAGCAGTACTTC. Protein sequence: CASSLLAGGPYEQYF. Variable domain in full (rest from reference TRBV7-2 and TRBJ2-7): GAGVSQSPSNKVTEKGKDVELRCDPISGHTALYWYRQSLGQGLEFLIYFQGNSAPDKSGLPSDRFSAERTGGSVSTLTIQRTQQEDSAVYLCASSLLAGGPYEQYFGPGTRLTVT.

The table lists this clone with a few counts. V and J are TRBV7-9 and TRBJ2-2; 7 bases are a match to TRBD2. The CDR3 has 14 amino acids. V lost 1 base and J lost 6; bases outside the gene matches: 2. Looked up from germline, CDR1 is SEHNR and CDR2 is FQNEAQ (reference sequence). The CDR3 sequence is CASSLGGRAGELFF. In nucleotides, the CDR3 is TGTGCCAGCAGCTTAGGCGGGAGAGCCGGGGAGCTGTTTTTT.